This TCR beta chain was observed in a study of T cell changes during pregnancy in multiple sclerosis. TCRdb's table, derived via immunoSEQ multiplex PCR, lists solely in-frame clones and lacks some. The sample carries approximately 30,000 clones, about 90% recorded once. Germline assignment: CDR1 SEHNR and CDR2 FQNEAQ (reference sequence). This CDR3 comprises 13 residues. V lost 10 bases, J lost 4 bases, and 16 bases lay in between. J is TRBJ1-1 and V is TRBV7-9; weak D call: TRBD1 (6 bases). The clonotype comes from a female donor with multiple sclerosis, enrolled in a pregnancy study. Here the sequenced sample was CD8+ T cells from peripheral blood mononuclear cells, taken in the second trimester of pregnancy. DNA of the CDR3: TGTGCCATCAATTGGGGGGGCGTCACTGAAGCTTTCTTT. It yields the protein CAINWGGVTEAFF.